The rows below give T cell receptor beta chains drawn from one sample of a study of PD-L1 blockade in urothelial cancer. Sequencing used immunoSEQ multiplex PCR; TCRdb keeps in-frame clones, though not all of them. The table lists about 76,000 clones, almost 90% of them singletons, with more than 3.5% in the top ten. Sequenced material: PBMCs, taken around atezolizumab (anti-PD-L1) treatment. These receptors originate from a man in his 70s with urothelial cancer. Each CDR3 is given with its conserved first and last residue. A D gene is named only where the DNA matches it firmly. Expanded clones get a size class; other rows say once, few or many, or leave the size out.

V	size	D	J	CDR3	DNA
TRBV5-4	-	-	TRBJ2-7	CASSLDLGAYEQYF	TGTGCCAGCAGCTTGGATCTAGGTGCGTACGAGCAGTACTTC
TRBV28	-	-	TRBJ1-2	CASSTQYYGYTF	TGTGCCAGCAGCACACAATACTATGGCTACACCTTC
TRBV28	-	-	TRBJ2-7	CASSLRQIPYEQYF	TGTGCCAGCAGTTTAAGACAGATTCCCTACGAGCAGTACTTC
TRBV5-1	-	-	TRBJ2-5	CASSLRGAFEETQYF	TGCGCCAGCAGCTTGCGAGGAGCCTTTGAGGAGACCCAGTACTTC
TRBV18	-	TRBD1	TRBJ1-3	CASSLAGQTTGNTIYF	TGTGCCAGCTCACTGGCGGGACAGACAACTGGAAACACCATATATTTT
TRBV6-6	-	TRBD1	TRBJ2-2	CASSYLDRVTGELFF	TGTGCCAGCAGTTATTTGGACAGGGTCACCGGGGAGCTGTTTTTT
TRBV7-8	-	TRBD1	TRBJ2-7	CASSINRGYEQYF	TGTGCCAGCAGCATCAACAGGGGATACGAGCAGTACTTC
TRBV5-6	-	TRBD1	TRBJ1-5	CASSWGQGRHQPQHF	TGTGCCAGCAGTTGGGGACAGGGGAGGCATCAGCCCCAGCATTTT
TRBV9	-	TRBD1	TRBJ2-7	CASNPGTGVNEQYF	TGTGCCAGCAACCCCGGGACAGGGGTCAACGAGCAGTACTTC
TRBV29-1	few	TRBD2	TRBJ2-1	CSVLKLAGRAYEQFF	TGCAGCGTTCTAAAACTAGCGGGGAGGGCCTATGAGCAGTTCTTC
TRBV6-1	-	TRBD1	TRBJ1-1	CASSSRQGRNTEAFF	TGTGCCAGCAGTTCCCGACAGGGAAGGAACACTGAAGCTTTCTTT
TRBV19	once	-	TRBJ1-5	CASSISGGSRQPQHF	TGTGCCAGTAGTATTAGTGGAGGGTCTCGTCAGCCCCAGCATTTT
TRBV7-7	-	TRBD2	TRBJ2-2	CASSATSGRAVGELFF	TGTGCCAGCAGCGCAACTAGCGGGAGGGCTGTCGGGGAGCTGTTTTTT
TRBV4-1	-	-	TRBJ2-7	CASSQDRQRSSYEQYF	TGCGCCAGCAGCCAAGATCGGCAGAGGAGTTCCTACGAGCAGTACTTC
TRBV5-1	-	-	TRBJ2-1	CASSLGIARVTNEQFF	TGCGCCAGCAGCTTGGGGATAGCGAGAGTGACGAATGAGCAGTTCTTC
TRBV28	-	-	TRBJ2-2	CASSLVGGELFF	TGTGCCAGCAGTCTCGTCGGCGGGGAGCTGTTTTTT
TRBV11-2	-	-	TRBJ2-7	CASSLGSGFEQYF	TGTGCCAGCAGCTTAGGATCCGGTTTCGAGCAGTACTTC
TRBV5-5	-	TRBD1	TRBJ1-2	CASRGQATLNYGYTF	TGTGCCAGCAGGGGACAGGCGACGCTTAACTATGGCTACACCTTC
TRBV5-1	-	TRBD2	TRBJ2-7	CASSSVAGDSYEQYF	TGCGCCAGCAGCTCCGTAGCGGGAGACTCCTACGAGCAGTACTTC
TRBV18	-	-	TRBJ1-2	CASSPIRFQGTNYGYTF	TGTGCCAGCTCACCAATCAGGTTCCAGGGCACTAACTATGGCTACACCTTC
TRBV28	-	TRBD2	TRBJ2-7	CATQEREGSEQYF	TGTGCCACCCAAGAGCGGGAGGGTTCCGAGCAGTACTTC
TRBV6-5	-	TRBD1	TRBJ2-3	CASREGQGTDTQYF	TGTGCCAGCAGAGAAGGACAGGGCACAGATACGCAGTATTTT
TRBV28	-	-	TRBJ1-2	CASSPPDYGYTF	TGTGCCAGCAGTCCTCCCGACTATGGCTACACCTTC
TRBV11-2	-	-	TRBJ2-1	CASSLARYNEQFF	TGTGCCAGCAGCTTAGCCCGCTACAATGAGCAGTTCTTC
TRBV5-4	-	-	TRBJ2-7	CASSPTGRKDEQYF	TGTGCCAGCAGCCCGACGGGAAGAAAGGACGAGCAGTACTTC
TRBV11-3	-	-	TRBJ2-1	CASSLGPRNEQFF	TGTGCCAGCAGCTTGGGGCCACGCAATGAGCAGTTCTTC
TRBV9	-	-	TRBJ2-1	CASSVGPAAYNEQFF	TGTGCCAGCAGCGTAGGGCCAGCGGCCTACAATGAGCAGTTCTTC
TRBV7-2	-	TRBD1	TRBJ2-2	CASSPDRAPGELFF	TGTGCCAGCAGCCCGGACAGGGCCCCCGGGGAGCTGTTTTTT
TRBV7-9	-	TRBD1	TRBJ1-4	CASSSWRDRAEKLFF	TGTGCCAGCAGCTCTTGGCGGGACAGAGCTGAAAAACTGTTTTTT
TRBV6-5	-	-	TRBJ2-5	CASSPKDWYQETQYF	TGTGCCAGCAGTCCGAAGGACTGGTACCAAGAGACCCAGTACTTC
TRBV18	-	-	TRBJ1-1	CASSPEHLTEAFF	TGTGCCAGCTCACCCGAACACCTCACTGAAGCTTTCTTT
TRBV27	-	-	TRBJ2-7	CASSNNALVEQYF	TGTGCCAGCTCTAATAATGCCCTTGTAGAGCAGTACTTC
TRBV4-2	-	TRBD1	TRBJ1-3	CASSPEDGTGGVGGGNTIYF	TGTGCCAGCAGCCCAGAGGATGGGACAGGGGGCGTAGGAGGTGGAAACACCATATATTTT
TRBV15	few	TRBD1	TRBJ1-5	CATSRRPGQGSLQHF	TGTGCCACCAGCAGACGTCCCGGACAGGGGTCTCTCCAGCATTTT
TRBV9	-	TRBD1	TRBJ2-5	CASSPQGAETQYF	TGTGCCAGCAGCCCCCAGGGGGCAGAGACCCAGTACTTC
TRBV5-4	-	-	TRBJ1-1	CASSIEGNTEAFF	TGTGCCAGCAGTATAGAGGGGAACACTGAAGCTTTCTTT
TRBV6-1	few	-	TRBJ1-5	CASSQSRGSNQPQHF	TGTGCCAGCAGTCAATCGCGGGGGAGCAATCAGCCCCAGCATTTT
TRBV19	-	-	TRBJ2-5	CASSIGTGFQETQYF	TGTGCCAGTAGTATAGGAACAGGGTTCCAAGAGACCCAGTACTTC
TRBV19	once	-	TRBJ1-2	CASARVPYGYTF	TGTGCCAGCGCCCGGGTCCCCTATGGCTACACCTTC
TRBV28	-	-	TRBJ2-7	CASSPHIATSYEQYF	TGTGCCAGCAGTCCCCACATAGCAACTTCCTACGAGCAGTACTTC
TRBV28	once	TRBD1	TRBJ1-1	CASSLETGRTFF	TGTGCCAGCAGTTTGGAGACAGGGCGAACTTTCTTT
TRBV28	once	-	TRBJ2-7	CASSLNLRGQTRSYEQYF	TGTGCCAGCAGTTTAAATCTTCGTGGACAGACCCGCTCCTACGAGCAGTACTTC
TRBV29-1	-	TRBD1	TRBJ1-5	CSVSQGWNQPQHF	TGCAGCGTCTCACAGGGGTGGAATCAGCCCCAGCATTTT
TRBV5-1	-	-	TRBJ2-1	CASKGSGSSYNEQFF	TGCGCCAGCAAGGGTAGCGGAAGCTCCTACAATGAGCAGTTCTTC
TRBV5-1	few	TRBD1	TRBJ2-6	CASSAAPGQGAGANVLTF	TGCGCCAGCAGCGCAGCACCGGGACAGGGGGCTGGGGCCAACGTCCTGACTTTC
TRBV5-4	-	-	TRBJ2-1	CASSPEVGSYNEQFF	TGTGCCAGCAGCCCGGAGGTAGGATCCTACAATGAGCAGTTCTTC
TRBV28	-	-	TRBJ1-5	CASSLGGDQPQHF	TGTGCCAGCAGTTTAGGAGGGGATCAGCCCCAGCATTTT
TRBV19	-	-	TRBJ2-1	CASSMSGIYNEQFF	TGTGCCAGTAGTATGAGCGGAATTTACAATGAGCAGTTCTTC
TRBV7-8	-	TRBD1	TRBJ1-5	CASSLRDRGRDQPQHF	TGTGCCAGCAGCTTACGGGACAGGGGTCGGGATCAGCCCCAGCATTTT
TRBV7-2	-	TRBD2	TRBJ2-7	CASSLVKLAGGEQYF	TGTGCCAGCAGCTTAGTGAAACTAGCGGGAGGCGAGCAGTACTTC
TRBV15	-	-	TRBJ1-1	CATSRGAGDTEAFF	TGTGCCACCAGCAGAGGTGCGGGGGACACTGAAGCTTTCTTT
TRBV7-8	-	TRBD2	TRBJ2-3	CASSLRGGRSTDTQYF	TGTGCCAGCAGCTTACGGGGCGGGAGGAGCACAGATACGCAGTATTTT
TRBV6-1	-	TRBD2	TRBJ2-1	CASRPGLAGYEQFF	TGTGCCAGCAGGCCGGGACTAGCGGGATATGAGCAGTTCTTC
TRBV19	-	-	TRBJ1-1	CASEYRQGSAEAFF	TGTGCCAGTGAGTATAGGCAGGGGTCCGCTGAAGCTTTCTTT
TRBV4-2	once	-	TRBJ2-3	CASSQGTGGFADTQYF	TGTGCCAGCAGCCAAGGGACAGGAGGGTTTGCAGATACGCAGTATTTT
TRBV9	-	-	TRBJ2-6	CASSPSGPRSGANVLTF	TGTGCCAGCAGCCCCAGCGGACCACGCTCTGGGGCCAACGTCCTGACTTTC